This entry is about one T cell receptor (beta chain). Method: immunoSEQ multiplex PCR; TCRdb's copy keeps in-frame clones and lacks some. The table shows around 100,000 clones, with about 90% occurring only once. These data originate in a study of blood T cell repertoires in COVID-19. The CDR3 is 12 amino acids. The germline V and J ends were trimmed by 5 bases and 2 bases, with 6 bases remaining between them. Germline CDR1 LNHDA, CDR2 SQIVND (reference sequence). The receptor comes from a human donor in a cohort sampled during active COVID-19. J is TRBJ2-5 and V is TRBV19, with a tentative D call TRBD1 (6 bases). The sequenced material came from peripheral blood. The DNA for the CDR3 is TGTGCCAGTAGTGGACAGCAAGAGACCCAGTACTTC. This encodes CASSGQQETQYF.